The following is a T cell receptor (beta chain) sequence with its context. This sample is part of a study of blood T cells in healthy people across ages. Study overall: Per two T cells, about one barcoded beta molecule was captured through template switching.

Through a sample-barcoded 5' primer and a J-beta primer mix, a second PCR was run for roughly 6 to 11 cycles. TCRdb re-analysed the 5' RACE reads in MiXCR, keeping a single row per CDR3 protein. The sample yields approximately 600,000 distinct CDR3 sequences, under 65% seen once. The CDR3 loop spans 16 amino acids. The specimen sequenced was blood. The TCR was taken from a man aged 55 to 69 in good health. The rearrangement links TRBV21-1 to TRBJ1-4. TRBV21-1 is termed a pseudogene. The CDR3 DNA reads TGTGCCAGCAGCAAAGCGGTGAGGCCCGGGAGTGAAAAACTGTTTTTT. It yields the protein CASSKAVRPGSEKLFF.